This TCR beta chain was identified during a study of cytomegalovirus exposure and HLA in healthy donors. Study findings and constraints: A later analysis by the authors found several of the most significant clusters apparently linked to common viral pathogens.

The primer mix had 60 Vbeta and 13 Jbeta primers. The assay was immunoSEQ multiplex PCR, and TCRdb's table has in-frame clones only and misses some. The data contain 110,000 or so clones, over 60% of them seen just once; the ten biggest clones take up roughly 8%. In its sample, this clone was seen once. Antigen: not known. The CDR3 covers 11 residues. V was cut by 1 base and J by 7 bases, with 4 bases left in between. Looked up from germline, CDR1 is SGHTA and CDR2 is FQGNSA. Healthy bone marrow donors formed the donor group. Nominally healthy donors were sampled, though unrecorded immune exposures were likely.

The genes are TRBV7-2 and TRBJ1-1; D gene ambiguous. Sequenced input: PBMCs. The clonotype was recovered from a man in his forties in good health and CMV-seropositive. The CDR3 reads CASSLGIEAFF. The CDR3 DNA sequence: TGTGCCAGCAGCTTAGGTATTGAAGCTTTCTTT. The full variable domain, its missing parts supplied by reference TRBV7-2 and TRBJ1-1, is GAGVSQSPSNKVTEKGKDVELRCDPISGHTALYWYRQSLGQGLEFLIYFQGNSAPDKSGLPSDRFSAERTGGSVSTLTIQRTQQEDSAVYLCASSLGIEAFFGQGTRLTVV.